The sequence of this TCR beta chain was determined in a study of cytomegalovirus exposure and HLA in healthy donors. Donors in the study were healthy people who gave bone marrow. The CDR3 is 19 amino acids. Germline V gene sequence: CDR1 SGHRS, CDR2 YFSETQ. The ends lost 4 bases at V and 0 bases at J; junction bases unmatched: 16. With 60 Vbeta and 13 Jbeta primers, the PCR was carried out. The assay was immunoSEQ multiplex PCR, and TCRdb's table has in-frame clones only and misses some. Of some 120,000 clones in the sample, around three quarters were seen once. A note on this clone: The target antigen is unknown.

Study results and limitations: A highly shared variant cluster was judged a likely technical artifact.

The rearrangement joins TRBV5-1 to TRBJ2-4; TRBD2 agrees at 7 bases. Sequencing was done on a sample of PBMCs. The origin of this receptor is a human donor in good health. The CDR3 is CASSPTLSGGLGAKNIQYF. The CDR3 coding sequence is TGCGCCAGCAGCCCTACCCTTTCGGGAGGACTTGGAGCCAAAAACATTCAGTACTTC.